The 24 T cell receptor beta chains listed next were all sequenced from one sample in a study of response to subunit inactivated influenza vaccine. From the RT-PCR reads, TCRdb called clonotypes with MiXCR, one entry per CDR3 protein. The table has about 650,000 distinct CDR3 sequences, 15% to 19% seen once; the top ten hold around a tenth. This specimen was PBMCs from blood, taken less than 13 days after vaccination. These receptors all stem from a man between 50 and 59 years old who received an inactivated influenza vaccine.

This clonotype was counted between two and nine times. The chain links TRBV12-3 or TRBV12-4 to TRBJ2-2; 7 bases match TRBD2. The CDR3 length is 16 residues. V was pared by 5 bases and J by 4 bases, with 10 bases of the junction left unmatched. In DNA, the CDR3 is TGTGCCAGCAGTGCCCCCAGCGGGATAAGCACCGGGGAGCTGTTTTTT. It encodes CASSAPSGISTGELFF.

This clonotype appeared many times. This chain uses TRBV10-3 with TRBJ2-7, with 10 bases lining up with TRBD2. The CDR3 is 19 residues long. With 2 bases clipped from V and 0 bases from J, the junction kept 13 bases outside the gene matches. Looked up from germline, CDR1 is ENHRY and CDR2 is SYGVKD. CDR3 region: CAISEIPLAGAMNSYEQYF. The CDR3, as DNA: TGTGCCATCAGTGAGATCCCCCTAGCGGGGGCGATGAACTCCTACGAGCAGTACTTC.

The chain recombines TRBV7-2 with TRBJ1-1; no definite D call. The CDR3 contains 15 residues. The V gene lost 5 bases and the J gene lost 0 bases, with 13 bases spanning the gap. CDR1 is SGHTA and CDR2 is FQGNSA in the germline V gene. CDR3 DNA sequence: TGTGCCAGCAGCCCAGCCCCATTTTTGAACACTGAAGCTTTCTTT. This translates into CASSPAPFLNTEAFF. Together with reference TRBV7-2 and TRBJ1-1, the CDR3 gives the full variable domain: GAGVSQSPSNKVTEKGKDVELRCDPISGHTALYWYRQSLGQGLEFLIYFQGNSAPDKSGLPSDRFSAERTGGSVSTLTIQRTQQEDSAVYLCASSPAPFLNTEAFFGQGTRLTVV.

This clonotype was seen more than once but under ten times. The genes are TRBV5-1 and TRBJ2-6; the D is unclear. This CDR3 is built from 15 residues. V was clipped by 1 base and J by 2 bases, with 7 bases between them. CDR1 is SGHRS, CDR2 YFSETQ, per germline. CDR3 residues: CASSLQSPGANVLTF. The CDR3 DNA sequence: TGCGCCAGCAGCTTGCAGTCTCCTGGGGCCAACGTCCTGACTTTC.

The CDR3 protein is CASRLAGGPYEQFF. As DNA, the CDR3 is TGTGCCAGCAGACTAGCGGGGGGGCCTTATGAGCAGTTCTTC. The chain employs TRBV7-9 and TRBJ2-1; 13 bases match TRBD2. From germline, CDR1 is SEHNR and CDR2 FQNEAQ (reference sequence). V gave up 6 bases and J gave up 8 bases; unmatched junction bases: 4. The CDR3 sequence is 14 residues long.

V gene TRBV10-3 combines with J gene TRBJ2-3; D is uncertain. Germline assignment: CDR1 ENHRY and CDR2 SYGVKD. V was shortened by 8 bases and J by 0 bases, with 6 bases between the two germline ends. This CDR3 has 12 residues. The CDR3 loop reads CAIQDSTDTQYF. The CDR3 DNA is TGTGCCATCCAAGACAGCACAGATACGCAGTATTTT.

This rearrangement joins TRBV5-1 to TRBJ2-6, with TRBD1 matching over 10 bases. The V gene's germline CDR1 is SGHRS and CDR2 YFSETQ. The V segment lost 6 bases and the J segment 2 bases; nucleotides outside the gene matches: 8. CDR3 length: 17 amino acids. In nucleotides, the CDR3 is TGCGCCAGCACTCCGGGACAGGGGTCGCCTGGGGCCAACGTCCTGACTTTC. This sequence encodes CASTPGQGSPGANVLTF.

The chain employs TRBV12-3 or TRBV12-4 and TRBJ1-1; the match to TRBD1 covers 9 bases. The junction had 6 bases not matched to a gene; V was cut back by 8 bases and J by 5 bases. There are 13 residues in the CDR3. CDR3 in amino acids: CASGDRAGTEAFF. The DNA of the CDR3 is TGTGCCAGCGGGGACAGGGCGGGAACTGAAGCTTTCTTT.

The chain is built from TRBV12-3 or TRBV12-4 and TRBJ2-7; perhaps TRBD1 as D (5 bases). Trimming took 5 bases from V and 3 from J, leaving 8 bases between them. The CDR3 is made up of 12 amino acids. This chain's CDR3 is CASSRTIYEQYF. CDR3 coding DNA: TGTGCCAGCAGTAGGACAATCTACGAGCAGTACTTC.

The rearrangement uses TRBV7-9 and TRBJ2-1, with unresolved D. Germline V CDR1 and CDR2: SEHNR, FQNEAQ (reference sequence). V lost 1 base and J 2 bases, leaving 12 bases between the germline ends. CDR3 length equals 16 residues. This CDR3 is CASSLVGPTTYNEQFF. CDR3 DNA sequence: TGTGCCAGCAGCTTAGTGGGCCCTACCACCTACAATGAGCAGTTCTTC.

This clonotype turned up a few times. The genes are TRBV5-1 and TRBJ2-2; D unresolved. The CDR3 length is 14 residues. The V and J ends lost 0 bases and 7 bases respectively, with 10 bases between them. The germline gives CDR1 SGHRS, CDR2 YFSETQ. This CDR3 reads CASSLGVFIGELFF. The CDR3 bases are TGCGCCAGCAGCTTGGGTGTCTTCATCGGGGAGCTGTTTTTT.

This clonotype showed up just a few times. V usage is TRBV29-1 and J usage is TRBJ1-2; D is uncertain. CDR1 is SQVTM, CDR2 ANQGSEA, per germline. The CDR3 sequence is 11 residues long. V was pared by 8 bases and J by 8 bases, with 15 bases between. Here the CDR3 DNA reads TGCAGCTCCAAAGGCGGCGGGGGCTACACCTTC. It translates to CSSKGGGGYTF. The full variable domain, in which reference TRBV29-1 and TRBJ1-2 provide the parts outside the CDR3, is SAVISQKPSRDICQRGTSLTIQCQVDSQVTMMFWYRQQPGQSLTLIATANQGSEATYESGFVIDKFPISRPNLTFSTLTVSNMSPEDSSIYLCSSKGGGGYTFGSGTRLTVV.

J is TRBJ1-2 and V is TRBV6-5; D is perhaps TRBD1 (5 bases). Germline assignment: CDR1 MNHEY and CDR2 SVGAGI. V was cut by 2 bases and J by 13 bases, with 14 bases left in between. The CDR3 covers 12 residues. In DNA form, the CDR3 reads TGTGCCAGCAGTTACCCCCAGGGTCCCAGCACCTTC. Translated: CASSYPQGPSTF.

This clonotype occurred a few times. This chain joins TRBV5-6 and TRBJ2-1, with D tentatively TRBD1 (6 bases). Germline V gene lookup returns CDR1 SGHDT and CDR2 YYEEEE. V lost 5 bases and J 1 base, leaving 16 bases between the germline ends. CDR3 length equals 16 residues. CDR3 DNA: TGTGCCAGCAGAACTTACAGGGTAGAGTCCTACAATGAGCAGTTCTTC. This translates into CASRTYRVESYNEQFF.

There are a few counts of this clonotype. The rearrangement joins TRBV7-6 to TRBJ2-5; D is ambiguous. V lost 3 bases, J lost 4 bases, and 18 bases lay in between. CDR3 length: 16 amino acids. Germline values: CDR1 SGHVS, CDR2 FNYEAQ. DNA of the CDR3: TGTGCCAGCAGCTTTCGGATTGGTCAGTCCCGAGAGACCCAGTACTTC. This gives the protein CASSFRIGQSRETQYF.

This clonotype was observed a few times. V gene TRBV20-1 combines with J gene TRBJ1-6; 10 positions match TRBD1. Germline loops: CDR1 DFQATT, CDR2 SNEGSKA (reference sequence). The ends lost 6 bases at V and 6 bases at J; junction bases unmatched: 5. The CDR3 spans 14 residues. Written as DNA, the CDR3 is TGCAGTGCCTACGGGGACAGGGGTAATTCACCCCTCCACTTT. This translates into CSAYGDRGNSPLHF.

The CDR3 loop reads CASSEEGGPLDEKLFF. The CDR3, as DNA: TGTGCCAGCAGTGAAGAAGGGGGACCCTTGGATGAAAAACTGTTTTTT. This rearrangement joins TRBV6-1 to TRBJ1-4; D might be TRBD1 (6 bases). CDR1 and CDR2 (germline): MNHNS, SASEGT. CDR3 length: 16 residues. Trimming pared 1 base from V and 6 bases from J, leaving 15 bases between.

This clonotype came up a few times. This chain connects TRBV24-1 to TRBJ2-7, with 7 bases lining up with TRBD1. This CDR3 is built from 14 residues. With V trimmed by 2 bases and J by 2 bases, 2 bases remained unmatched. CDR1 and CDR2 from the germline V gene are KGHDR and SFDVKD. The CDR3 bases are TGTGCCACCAGTGATTCGGGACAGCCCTACGAGCAGTACTTC. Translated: CATSDSGQPYEQYF.

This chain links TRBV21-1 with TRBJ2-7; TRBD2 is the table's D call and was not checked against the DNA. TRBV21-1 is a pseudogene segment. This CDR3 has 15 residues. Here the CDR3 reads CASSKGERASYEQYF. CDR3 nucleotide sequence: TGTGCCAGCAGCAAGGGGGAGCGGGCCTCCTACGAGCAGTACTTC.

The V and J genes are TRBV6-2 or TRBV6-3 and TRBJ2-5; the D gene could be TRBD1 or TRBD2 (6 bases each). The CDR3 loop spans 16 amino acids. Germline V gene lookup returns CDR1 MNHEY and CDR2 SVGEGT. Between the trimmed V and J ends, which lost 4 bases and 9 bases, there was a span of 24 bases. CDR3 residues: CASSSTKTGGFVAQYF. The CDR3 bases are TGTGCCAGCAGTTCAACTAAGACAGGAGGGTTCGTGGCCCAGTACTTC.

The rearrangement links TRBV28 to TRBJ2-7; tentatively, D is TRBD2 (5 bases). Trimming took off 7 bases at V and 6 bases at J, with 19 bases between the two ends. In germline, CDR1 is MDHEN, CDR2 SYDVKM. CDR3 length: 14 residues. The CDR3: CASTWSGRGGEQYF. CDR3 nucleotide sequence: TGTGCCAGCACCTGGAGCGGAAGAGGCGGCGAGCAGTACTTC.

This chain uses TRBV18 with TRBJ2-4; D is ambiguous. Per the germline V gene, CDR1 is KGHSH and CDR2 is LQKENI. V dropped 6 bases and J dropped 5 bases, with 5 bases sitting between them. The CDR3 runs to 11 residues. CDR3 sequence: CASSGENIQYF. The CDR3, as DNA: TGTGCCAGCTCTGGAGAAAACATTCAGTACTTC.

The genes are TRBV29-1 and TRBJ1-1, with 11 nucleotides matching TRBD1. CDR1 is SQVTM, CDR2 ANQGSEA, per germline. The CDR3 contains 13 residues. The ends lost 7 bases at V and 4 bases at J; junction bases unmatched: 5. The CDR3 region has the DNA TGCAGCGCAACGGGACAGGGGGGCACTGAAGCTTTCTTT. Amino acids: CSATGQGGTEAFF.

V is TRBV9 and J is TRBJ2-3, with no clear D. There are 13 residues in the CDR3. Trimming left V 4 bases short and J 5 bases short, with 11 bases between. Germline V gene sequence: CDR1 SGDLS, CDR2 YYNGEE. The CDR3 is CASSHGGVDTQYF. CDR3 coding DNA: TGTGCCAGCAGCCATGGTGGGGTAGATACGCAGTATTTT.